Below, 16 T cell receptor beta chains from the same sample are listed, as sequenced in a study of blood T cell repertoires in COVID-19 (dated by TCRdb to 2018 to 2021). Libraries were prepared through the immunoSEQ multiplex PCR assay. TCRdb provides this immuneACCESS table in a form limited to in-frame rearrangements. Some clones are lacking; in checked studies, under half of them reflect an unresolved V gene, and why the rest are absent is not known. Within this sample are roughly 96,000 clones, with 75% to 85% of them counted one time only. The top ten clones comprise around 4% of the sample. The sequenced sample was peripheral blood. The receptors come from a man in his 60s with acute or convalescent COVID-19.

CDR3 region: CASSLMGQGASEAFF. The CDR3 DNA sequence: TGTGCCAGCAGCTTAATGGGACAGGGGGCCTCTGAAGCTTTCTTT. This rearrangement joins TRBV7-9 to TRBJ1-1; 12 bases are a match to TRBD1. The CDR3 covers 15 residues. Losses at the gene ends were 2 bases for V and 6 bases for J; bases not matched to a gene: 4. The germline V gene has CDR1 SEHNR and CDR2 FQNEAQ (reference sequence).

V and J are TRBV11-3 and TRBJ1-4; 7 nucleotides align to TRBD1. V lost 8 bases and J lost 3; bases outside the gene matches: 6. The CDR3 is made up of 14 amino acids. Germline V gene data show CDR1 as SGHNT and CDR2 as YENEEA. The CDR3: CASALGTANEKLFF. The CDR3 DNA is TGTGCCAGCGCCCTGGGGACAGCTAATGAAAAACTGTTTTTT.

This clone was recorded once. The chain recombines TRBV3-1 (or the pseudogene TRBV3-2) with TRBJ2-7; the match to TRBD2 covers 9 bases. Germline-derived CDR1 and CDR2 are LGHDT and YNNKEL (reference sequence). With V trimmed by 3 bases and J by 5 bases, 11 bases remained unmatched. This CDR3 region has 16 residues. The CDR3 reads CASSHRFGTSIHEQYV. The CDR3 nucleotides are TGTGCCAGCAGCCACCGATTCGGGACTAGCATCCACGAGCAGTACGTC.

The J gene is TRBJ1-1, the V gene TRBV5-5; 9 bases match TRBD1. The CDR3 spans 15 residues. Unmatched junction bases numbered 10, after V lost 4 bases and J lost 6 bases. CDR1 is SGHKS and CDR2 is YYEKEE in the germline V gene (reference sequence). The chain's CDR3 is CASSVEIRQGAEAFF. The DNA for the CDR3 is TGTGCCAGCAGCGTAGAAATTAGACAGGGGGCTGAAGCTTTCTTT. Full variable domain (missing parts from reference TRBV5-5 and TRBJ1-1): DAGVTQSPTHLIKTRGQQVTLRCSPISGHKSVSWYQQVLGQGPQFIFQYYEKEERGRGNFPDRFSARQFPNYSSELNVNALLLGDSALYLCASSVEIRQGAEAFFGQGTRLTVV.

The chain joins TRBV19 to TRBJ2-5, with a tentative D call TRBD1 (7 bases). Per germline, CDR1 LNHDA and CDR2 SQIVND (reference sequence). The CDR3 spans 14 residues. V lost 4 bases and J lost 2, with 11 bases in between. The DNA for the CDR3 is TGTGCCAGTAGTAGCCAGGGGGGACAAGAGACCCAGTACTTC. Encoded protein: CASSSQGGQETQYF.

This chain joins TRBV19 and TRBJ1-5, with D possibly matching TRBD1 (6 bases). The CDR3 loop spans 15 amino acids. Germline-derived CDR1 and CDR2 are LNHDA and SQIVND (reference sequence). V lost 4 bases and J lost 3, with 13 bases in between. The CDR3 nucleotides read TGTGCCAGTAGTACGGGCCAGGGGCTCAATCAGCCCCAGCATTTT. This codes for CASSTGQGLNQPQHF.

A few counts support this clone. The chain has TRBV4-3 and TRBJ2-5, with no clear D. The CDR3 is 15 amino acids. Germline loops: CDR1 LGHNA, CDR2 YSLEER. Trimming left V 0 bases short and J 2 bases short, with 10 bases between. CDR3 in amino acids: CASSQDRLPQETQYF. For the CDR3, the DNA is TGCGCCAGCAGCCAAGACAGGTTGCCTCAAGAGACCCAGTACTTC.

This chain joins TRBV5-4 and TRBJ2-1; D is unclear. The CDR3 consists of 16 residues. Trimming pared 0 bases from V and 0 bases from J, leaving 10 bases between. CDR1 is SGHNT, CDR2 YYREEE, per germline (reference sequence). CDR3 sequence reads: CASSLGHLSSYNEQFF. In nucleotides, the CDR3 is TGTGCCAGCAGCTTGGGACACCTCTCCTCCTACAATGAGCAGTTCTTC.

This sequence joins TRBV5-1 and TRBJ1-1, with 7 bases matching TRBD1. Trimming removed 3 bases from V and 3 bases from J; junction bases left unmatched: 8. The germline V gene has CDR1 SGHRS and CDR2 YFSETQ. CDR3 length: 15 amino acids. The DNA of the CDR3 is TGCGCCAGCAGCTCCGGGACAGCTTCCTACACTGAAGCTTTCTTT. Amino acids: CASSSGTASYTEAFF.

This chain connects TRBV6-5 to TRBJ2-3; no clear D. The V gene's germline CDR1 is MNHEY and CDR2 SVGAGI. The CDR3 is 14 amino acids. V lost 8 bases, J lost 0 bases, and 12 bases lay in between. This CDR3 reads CASGTLISTDTQYF. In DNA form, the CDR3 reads TGTGCCAGCGGAACACTAATTAGCACAGATACGCAGTATTTT.

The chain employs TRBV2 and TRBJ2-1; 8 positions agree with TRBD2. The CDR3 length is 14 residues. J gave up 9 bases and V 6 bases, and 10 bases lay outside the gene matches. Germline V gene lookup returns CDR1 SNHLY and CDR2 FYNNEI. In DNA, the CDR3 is TGTGCCAGCAGCCCGATACGGGAGGGAGGTGAGCAGTTCTTC. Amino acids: CASSPIREGGEQFF.

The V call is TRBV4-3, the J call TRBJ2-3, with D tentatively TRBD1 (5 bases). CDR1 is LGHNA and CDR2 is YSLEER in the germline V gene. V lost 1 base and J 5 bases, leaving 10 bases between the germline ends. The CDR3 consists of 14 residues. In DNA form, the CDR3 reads TGCGCCAGCAGCCAAGTATTAAGGGGAGATACGCAGTATTTT. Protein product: CASSQVLRGDTQYF.

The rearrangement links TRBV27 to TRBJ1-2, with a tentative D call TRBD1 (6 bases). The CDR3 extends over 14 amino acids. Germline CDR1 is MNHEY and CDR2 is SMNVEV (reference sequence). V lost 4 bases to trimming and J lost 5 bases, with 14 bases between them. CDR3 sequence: CASSSRGGLYGYTF. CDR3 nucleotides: TGTGCCAGCAGTTCCCGGGGGGGGCTGTATGGCTACACCTTC.

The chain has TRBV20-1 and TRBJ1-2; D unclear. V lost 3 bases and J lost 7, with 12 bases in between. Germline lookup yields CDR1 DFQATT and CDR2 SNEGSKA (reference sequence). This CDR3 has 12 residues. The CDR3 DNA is TGCAGTGCTAGTAAGAGAGCAGGTGGCTACACCTTC. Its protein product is CSASKRAGGYTF.

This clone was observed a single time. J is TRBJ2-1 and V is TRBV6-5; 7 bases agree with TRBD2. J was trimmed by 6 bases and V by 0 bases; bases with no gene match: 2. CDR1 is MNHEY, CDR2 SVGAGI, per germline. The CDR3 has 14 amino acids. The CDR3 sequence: CASSYSGGFNEQFF. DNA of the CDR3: TGTGCCAGCAGTTACTCGGGAGGGTTCAATGAGCAGTTCTTC.

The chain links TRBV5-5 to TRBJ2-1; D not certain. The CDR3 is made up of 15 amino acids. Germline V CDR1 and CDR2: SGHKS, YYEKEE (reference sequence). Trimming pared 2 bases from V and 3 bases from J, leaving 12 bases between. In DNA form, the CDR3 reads TGTGCCAGCAGCTTCCGGTTTCTCGGCTACAATGAGCAGTTCTTC. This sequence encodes CASSFRFLGYNEQFF.